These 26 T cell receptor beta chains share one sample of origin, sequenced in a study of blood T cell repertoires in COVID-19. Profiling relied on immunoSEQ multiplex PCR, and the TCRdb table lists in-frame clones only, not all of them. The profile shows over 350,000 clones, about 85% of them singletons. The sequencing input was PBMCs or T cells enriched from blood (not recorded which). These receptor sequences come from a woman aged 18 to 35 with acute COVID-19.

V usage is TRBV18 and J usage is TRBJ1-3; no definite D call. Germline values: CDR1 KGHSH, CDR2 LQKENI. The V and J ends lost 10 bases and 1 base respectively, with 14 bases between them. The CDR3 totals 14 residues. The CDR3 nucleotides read TGTGCCACCGAAACGGGAGGTTCTGGAAACACCATATATTTT. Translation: CATETGGSGNTIYF.

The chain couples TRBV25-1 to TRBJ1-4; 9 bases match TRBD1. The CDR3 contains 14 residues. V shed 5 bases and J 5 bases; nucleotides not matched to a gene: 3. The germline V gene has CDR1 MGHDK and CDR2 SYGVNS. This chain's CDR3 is CASSSGTGNEKLFF. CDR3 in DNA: TGTGCCAGCAGTTCCGGGACAGGGAATGAAAAACTGTTTTTT.

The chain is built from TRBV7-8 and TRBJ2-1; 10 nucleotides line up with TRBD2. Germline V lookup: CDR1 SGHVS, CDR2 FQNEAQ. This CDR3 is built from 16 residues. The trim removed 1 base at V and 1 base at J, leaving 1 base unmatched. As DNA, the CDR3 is TGTGCCAGCAGCTTAGGGACTAGCGGTTCCTACAATGAGCAGTTCTTC. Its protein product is CASSLGTSGSYNEQFF.

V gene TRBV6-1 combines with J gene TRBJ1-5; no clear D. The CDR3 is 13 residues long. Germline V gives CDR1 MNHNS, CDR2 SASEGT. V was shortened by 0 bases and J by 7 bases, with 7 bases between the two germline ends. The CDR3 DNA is TGTGCCAGCAGTGAAGCCGAACGGCAGCCCCAGCATTTT. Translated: CASSEAERQPQHF.

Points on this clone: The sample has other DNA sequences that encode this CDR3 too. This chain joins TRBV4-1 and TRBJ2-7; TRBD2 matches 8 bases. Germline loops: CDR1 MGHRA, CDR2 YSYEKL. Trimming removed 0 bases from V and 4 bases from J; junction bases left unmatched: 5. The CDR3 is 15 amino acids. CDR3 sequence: CASSQDPGGYYEQYF. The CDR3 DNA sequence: TGCGCCAGCAGCCAAGATCCGGGGGGGTATTACGAGCAGTACTTC.

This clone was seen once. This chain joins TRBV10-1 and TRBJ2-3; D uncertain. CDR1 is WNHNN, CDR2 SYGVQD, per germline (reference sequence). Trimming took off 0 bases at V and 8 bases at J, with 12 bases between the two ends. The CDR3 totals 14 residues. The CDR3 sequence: CASSESPASITQYF. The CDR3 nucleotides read TGCGCCAGCAGTGAGTCCCCCGCTAGTATTACGCAGTATTTT.

For the CDR3, the DNA is TGTGCCAGCTCCCGGGACAGGGACACCGGGGAGCTGTTTTTT. Its protein is CASSRDRDTGELFF. This chain joins TRBV2 and TRBJ2-2; 9 bases agree with TRBD1. Trimming cost V 8 bases and J 3 bases; bases outside gene matches: 4. CDR3 size: 14 residues. CDR1 is SNHLY and CDR2 is FYNNEI in the germline V gene.

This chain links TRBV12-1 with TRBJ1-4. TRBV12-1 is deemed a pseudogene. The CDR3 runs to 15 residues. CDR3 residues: CASSLQTEANEKLFF. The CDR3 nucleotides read TGTGCCAGCAGCCTCCAGACTGAAGCTAATGAAAAACTGTTTTTT.

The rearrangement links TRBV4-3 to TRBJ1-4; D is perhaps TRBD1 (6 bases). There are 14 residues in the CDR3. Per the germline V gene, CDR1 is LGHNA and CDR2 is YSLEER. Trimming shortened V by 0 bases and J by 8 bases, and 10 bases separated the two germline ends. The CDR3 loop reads CASSQDPGAEKLFF. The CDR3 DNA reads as TGCGCCAGCAGCCAAGATCCAGGGGCCGAAAAACTGTTTTTT.

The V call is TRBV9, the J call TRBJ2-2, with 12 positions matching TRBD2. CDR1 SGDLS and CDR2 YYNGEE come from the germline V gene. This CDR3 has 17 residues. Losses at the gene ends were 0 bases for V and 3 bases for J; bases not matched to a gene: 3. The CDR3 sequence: CASSVALAGGYTGELFF. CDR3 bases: TGTGCCAGCAGCGTAGCCCTAGCGGGGGGGTACACCGGGGAGCTGTTTTTT. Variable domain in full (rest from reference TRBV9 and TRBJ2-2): DSGVTQTPKHLITATGQRVTLRCSPRSGDLSVYWYQQSLDQGLQFLIQYYNGEERAKGNILERFSAQQFPDLHSELNLSSLELGDSALYFCASSVALAGGYTGELFFGEGSRLTVL.

In nucleotides, the CDR3 is TGTGCCAGCAGCTTCCTAAACGGACAGGGGGCGCCTAACTATGGCTACACCTTC. Amino acids: CASSFLNGQGAPNYGYTF. The rearrangement joins TRBV7-9 to TRBJ1-2; 11 bases line up with TRBD1. The CDR3 contains 18 residues. J was trimmed by 0 bases and V by 3 bases; bases with no gene match: 9. Looked up from germline, CDR1 is SEHNR and CDR2 is FQNEAQ (reference sequence).

The DNA for the CDR3 is TGTGCCAGCAGCGTAGATCCTTCACCGGGGACCTACGAGCAGTACTTC. Its translation is CASSVDPSPGTYEQYF. The chain uses TRBV9 and TRBJ2-7; D might be TRBD2 (5 bases). This CDR3 has 16 residues. Looked up from germline, CDR1 is SGDLS and CDR2 is YYNGEE. V was clipped by 0 bases and J by 2 bases, with 15 bases between them.

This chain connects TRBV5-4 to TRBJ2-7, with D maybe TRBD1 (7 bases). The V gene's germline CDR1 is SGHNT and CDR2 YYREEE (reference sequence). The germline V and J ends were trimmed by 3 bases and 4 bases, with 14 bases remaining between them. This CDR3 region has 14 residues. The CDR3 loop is CASSSGGYRYEQYF. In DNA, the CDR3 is TGTGCCAGCAGCTCAGGGGGGTATAGGTACGAGCAGTACTTC.

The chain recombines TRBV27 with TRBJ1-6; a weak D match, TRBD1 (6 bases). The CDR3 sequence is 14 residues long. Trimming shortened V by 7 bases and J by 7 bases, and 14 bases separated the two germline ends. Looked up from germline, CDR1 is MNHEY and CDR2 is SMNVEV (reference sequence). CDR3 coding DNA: TGTGCCAGCAATTACGGGGGGCAGAATTCACCCCTCCACTTT. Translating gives CASNYGGQNSPLHF.

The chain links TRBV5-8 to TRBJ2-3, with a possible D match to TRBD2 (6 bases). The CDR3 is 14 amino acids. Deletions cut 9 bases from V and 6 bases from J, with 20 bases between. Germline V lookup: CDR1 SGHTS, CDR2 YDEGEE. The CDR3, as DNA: TGTGCCACTCAACGGACCCGACGGGGGGATACGCAGTATTTT. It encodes CATQRTRRGDTQYF.

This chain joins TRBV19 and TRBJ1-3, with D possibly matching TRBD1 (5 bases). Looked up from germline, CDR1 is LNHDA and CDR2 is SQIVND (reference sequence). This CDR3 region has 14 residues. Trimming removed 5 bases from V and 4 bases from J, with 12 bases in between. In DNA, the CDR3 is TGTGCCAGTAGTTTTCCTCGGACAGGAAACACCATATATTTT. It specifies CASSFPRTGNTIYF.

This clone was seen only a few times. The CDR3 coding sequence is TGTGCCAGCAGCGGTACAGTGAACACCGGGGAGCTGTTTTTT. Its protein is CASSGTVNTGELFF. The genes are TRBV7-8 and TRBJ2-2; unclear D gene. Trimming stripped 5 bases from V and 1 base from J, with 8 bases between. Germline V lookup: CDR1 SGHVS, CDR2 FQNEAQ. There are 14 residues in the CDR3.

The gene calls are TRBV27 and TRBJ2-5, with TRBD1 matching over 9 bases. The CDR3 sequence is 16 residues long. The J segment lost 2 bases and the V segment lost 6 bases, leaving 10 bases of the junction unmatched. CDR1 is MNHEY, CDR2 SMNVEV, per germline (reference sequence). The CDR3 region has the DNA TGTGCCAGCAGGGCTACAGGGGGCCCCCTTCAAGAGACCCAGTACTTC. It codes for CASRATGGPLQETQYF.

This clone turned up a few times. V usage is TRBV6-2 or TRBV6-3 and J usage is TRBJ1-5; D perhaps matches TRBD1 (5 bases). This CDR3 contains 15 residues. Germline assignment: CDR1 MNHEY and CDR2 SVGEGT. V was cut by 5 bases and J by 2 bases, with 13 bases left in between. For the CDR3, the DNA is TGTGCCAGCAGTGACCCCCCAGGGCGCAATCAGCCCCAGCATTTT. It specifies CASSDPPGRNQPQHF.

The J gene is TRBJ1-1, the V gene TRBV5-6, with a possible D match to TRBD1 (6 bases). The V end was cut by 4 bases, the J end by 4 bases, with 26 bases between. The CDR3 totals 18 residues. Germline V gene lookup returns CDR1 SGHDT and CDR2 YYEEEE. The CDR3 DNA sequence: TGTGCCAGCAGCCCCGGCTGGAGTACAGGGATTTGGAGCACTGAAGCTTTCTTT. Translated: CASSPGWSTGIWSTEAFF.

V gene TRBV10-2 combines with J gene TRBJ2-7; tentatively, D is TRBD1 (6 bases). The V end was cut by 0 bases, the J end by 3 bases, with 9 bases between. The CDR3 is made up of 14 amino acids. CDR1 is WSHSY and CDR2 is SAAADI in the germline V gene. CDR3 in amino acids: CASSESQQGYEQYF. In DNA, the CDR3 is TGCGCCAGCAGTGAGTCTCAACAGGGCTACGAGCAGTACTTC.

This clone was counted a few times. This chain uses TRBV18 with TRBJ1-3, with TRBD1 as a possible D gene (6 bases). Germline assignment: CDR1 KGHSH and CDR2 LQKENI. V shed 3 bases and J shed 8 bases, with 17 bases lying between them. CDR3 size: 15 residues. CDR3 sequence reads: CASSPFTGRVDTIYF. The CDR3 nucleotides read TGTGCCAGCTCACCCTTCACAGGGAGGGTAGACACCATATATTTT.

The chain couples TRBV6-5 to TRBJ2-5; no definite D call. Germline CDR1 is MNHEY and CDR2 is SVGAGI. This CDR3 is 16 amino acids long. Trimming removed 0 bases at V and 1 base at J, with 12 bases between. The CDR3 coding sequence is TGTGCCAGCAGTTACTCGGCGGCTAGGCCCCAAGAGACCCAGTACTTC. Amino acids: CASSYSAARPQETQYF.

CDR3 loop: CASSGRYDEQFF. CDR3 nucleotides: TGTGCCAGCAGCGGGAGGTACGATGAGCAGTTCTTC. The rearrangement links TRBV9 to TRBJ2-1; maybe TRBD2 (5 bases). There are 12 residues in the CDR3. V lost 3 bases, J lost 8 bases, and 9 bases lay in between. The germline V gene has CDR1 SGDLS and CDR2 YYNGEE.

The CDR3 sequence: CASHTGQYSNQPQHF. The CDR3 region has the DNA TGTGCCAGTCACACAGGGCAATATAGCAATCAGCCCCAGCATTTT. The chain recombines TRBV19 with TRBJ1-5; D is possibly TRBD1 (6 bases). In germline, CDR1 is LNHDA, CDR2 SQIVND (reference sequence). CDR3 length equals 15 residues. V dropped 8 bases and J dropped 0 bases, with 14 bases sitting between them.

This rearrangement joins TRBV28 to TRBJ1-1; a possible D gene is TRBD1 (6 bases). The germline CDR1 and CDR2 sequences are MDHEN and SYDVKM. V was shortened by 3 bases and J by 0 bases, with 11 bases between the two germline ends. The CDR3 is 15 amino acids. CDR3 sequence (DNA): TGTGCCAGCAGTTTGACAGGCCCTCTGAACACTGAAGCTTTCTTT. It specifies CASSLTGPLNTEAFF.